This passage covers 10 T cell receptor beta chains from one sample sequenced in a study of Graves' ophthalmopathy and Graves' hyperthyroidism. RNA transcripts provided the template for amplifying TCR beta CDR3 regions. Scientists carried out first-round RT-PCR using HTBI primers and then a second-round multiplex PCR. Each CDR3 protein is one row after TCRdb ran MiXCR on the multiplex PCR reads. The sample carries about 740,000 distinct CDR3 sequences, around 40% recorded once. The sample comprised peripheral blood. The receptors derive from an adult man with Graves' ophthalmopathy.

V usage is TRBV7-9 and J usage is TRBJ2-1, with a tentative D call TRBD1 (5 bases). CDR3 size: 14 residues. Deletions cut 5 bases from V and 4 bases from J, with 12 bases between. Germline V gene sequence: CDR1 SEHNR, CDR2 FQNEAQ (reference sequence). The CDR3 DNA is TGTGCCAGCAGCCCTTCCAGGGCATACAATGAGCAGTTCTTC. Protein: CASSPSRAYNEQFF.

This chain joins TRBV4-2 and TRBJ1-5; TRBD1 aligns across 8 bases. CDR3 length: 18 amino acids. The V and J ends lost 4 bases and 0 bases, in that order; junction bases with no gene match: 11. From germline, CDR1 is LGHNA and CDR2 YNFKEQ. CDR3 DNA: TGTGCCAGCAGCCCCAGGGACAGGCAAATTTATAGCAATCAGCCCCAGCATTTT. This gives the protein CASSPRDRQIYSNQPQHF.

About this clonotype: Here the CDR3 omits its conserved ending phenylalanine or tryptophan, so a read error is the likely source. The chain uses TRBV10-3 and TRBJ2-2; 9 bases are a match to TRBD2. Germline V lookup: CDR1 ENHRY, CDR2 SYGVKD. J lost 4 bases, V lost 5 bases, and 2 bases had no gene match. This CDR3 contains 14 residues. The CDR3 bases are TGTGCCATCAGTACTAGCGGGTTCACCGGGGAGCTGTTTCTT. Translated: CAISTSGFTGELFL.

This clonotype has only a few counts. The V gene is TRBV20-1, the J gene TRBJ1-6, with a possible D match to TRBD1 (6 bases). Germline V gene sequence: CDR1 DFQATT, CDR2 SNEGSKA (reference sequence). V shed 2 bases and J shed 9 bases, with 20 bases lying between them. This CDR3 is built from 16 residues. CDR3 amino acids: CSARQLSRQEGSPLHF. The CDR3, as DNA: TGCAGTGCTAGACAACTATCAAGACAGGAAGGTTCACCCCTCCACTTT.

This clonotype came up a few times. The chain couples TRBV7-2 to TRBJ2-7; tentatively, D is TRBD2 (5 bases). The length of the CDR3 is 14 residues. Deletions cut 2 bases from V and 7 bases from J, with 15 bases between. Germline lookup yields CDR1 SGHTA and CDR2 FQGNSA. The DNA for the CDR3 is TGTGCCAGCAGCTTACAGCCGACCTCGGGGGAGCAGTACTTC. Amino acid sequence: CASSLQPTSGEQYF.

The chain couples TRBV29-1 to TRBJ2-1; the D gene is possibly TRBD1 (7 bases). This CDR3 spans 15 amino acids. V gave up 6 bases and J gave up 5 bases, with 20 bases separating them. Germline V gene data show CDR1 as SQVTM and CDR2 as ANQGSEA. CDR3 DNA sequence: TGCAGCGTCCGTCTCAGGGGGGACAGACACAATGAGCAGTTCTTC. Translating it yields CSVRLRGDRHNEQFF.

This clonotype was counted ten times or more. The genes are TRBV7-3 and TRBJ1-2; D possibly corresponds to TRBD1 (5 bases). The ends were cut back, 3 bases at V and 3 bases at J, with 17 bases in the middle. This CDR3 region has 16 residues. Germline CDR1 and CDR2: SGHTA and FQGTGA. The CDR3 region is CASSLGLGEMDYGYTF. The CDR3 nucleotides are TGTGCCAGCAGCTTGGGCTTGGGGGAGATGGACTATGGCTACACCTTC.

The CDR3 DNA is TGTGCCAGAGAGCGGGAGTTGCTCGACGAGCAGTACTTC. It translates to CARERELLDEQYF. The chain joins TRBV7-2 to TRBJ2-7; 8 nucleotides align to TRBD2. The V segment lost 9 bases and the J segment 5 bases; nucleotides outside the gene matches: 9. This CDR3 region has 13 residues. Germline CDR1 SGHTA, CDR2 FQGNSA.

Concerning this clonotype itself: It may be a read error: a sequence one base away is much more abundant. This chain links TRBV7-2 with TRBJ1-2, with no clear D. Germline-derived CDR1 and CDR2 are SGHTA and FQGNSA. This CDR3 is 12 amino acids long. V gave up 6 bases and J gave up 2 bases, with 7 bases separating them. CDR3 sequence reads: CASSFQNYGYTF. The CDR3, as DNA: TGTGCCAGCAGTTTCCAGAACTATGGCTACACCTTC.

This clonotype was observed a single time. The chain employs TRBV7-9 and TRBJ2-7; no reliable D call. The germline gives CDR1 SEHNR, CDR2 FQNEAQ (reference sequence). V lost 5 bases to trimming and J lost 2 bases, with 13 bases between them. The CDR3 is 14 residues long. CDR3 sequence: CASSRPLAAYEQYF. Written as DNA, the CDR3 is TGTGCCAGCAGCCGCCCGCTGGCGGCCTACGAGCAGTACTTC.